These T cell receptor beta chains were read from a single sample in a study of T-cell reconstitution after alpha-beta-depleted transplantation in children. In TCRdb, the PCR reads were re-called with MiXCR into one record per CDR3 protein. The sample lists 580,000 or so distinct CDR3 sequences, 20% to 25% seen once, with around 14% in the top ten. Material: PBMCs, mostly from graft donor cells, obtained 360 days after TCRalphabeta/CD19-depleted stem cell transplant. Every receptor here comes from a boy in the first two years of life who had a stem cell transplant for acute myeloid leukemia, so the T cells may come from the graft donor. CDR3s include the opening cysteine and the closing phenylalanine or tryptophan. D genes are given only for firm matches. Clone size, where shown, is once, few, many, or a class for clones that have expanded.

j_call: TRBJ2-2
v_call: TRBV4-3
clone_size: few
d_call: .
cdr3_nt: TGCGCCAGCAAAGGCTCAGCGGCGAACACCGGGGAGCTGTTTTTT
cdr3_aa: CASKGSAANTGELFF

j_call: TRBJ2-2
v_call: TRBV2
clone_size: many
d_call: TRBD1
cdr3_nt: TGTGCCAGCAGTCGTCCAGGGGGAACCGGGGAGCTGTTTTTT
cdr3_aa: CASSRPGGTGELFF

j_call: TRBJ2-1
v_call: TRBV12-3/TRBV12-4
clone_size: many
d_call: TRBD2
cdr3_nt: TGTGCCAGCAGTTTCGGCGCGGGGGTCTCCTACAATGAGCAGTTCTTC
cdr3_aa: CASSFGAGVSYNEQFF

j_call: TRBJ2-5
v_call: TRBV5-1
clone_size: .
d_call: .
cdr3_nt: TGCGCCAGCAGCTTGGAGCAGACCCAGTACTTC
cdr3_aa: CASSLEQTQYF

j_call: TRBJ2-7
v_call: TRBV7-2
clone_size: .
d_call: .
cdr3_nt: TGTGCCAGCAGCTTAGGGCTATTCTCCTACGAGCAGTACTTC
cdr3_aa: CASSLGLFSYEQYF

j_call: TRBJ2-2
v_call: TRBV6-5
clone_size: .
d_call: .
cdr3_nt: TGTGCCAGCAGTTCGGACAGTTTTCCGAACACCGGGGAGCTGTTTTTT
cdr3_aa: CASSSDSFPNTGELFF

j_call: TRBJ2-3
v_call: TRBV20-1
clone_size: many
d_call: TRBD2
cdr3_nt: TGCAGTGCTCTAGGACTAGCGGGGACCACAGATACGCAGTATTTT
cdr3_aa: CSALGLAGTTDTQYF

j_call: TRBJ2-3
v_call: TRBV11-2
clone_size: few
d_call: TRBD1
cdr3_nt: TGTGCCAGCAGCTTAGTGGGACAGGGTGTGACAGATACGCAGTATTTT
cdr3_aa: CASSLVGQGVTDTQYF

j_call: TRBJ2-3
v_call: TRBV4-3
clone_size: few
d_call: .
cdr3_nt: TGCGCCAGCAGCCAAGAGATCCTCACAGATACGCAGTATTTT
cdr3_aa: CASSQEILTDTQYF

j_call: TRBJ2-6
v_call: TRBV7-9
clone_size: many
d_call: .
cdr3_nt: TGTGCCAGCAGCTTAAGTCGCTCTGGGGCCAACGTCCTGACTTTC
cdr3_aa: CASSLSRSGANVLTF

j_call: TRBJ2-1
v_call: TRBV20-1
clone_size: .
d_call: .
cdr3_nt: TGCAGTGCTCCTAGTATTGAGCAGTTCTTC
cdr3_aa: CSAPSIEQFF

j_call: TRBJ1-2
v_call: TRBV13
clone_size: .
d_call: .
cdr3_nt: TGTGCCAGCAGCCCGGCGGGGGGCGGCTACACCTTC
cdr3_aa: CASSPAGGGYTF

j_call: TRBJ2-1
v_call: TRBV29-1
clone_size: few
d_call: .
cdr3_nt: TGCAGCGTTGCAAGGGAGAGCTCCTACAATGAGCAGTTCTTC
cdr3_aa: CSVARESSYNEQFF

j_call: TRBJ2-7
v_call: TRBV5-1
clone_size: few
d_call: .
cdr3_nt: TGCGCCAGCAGCTTGACGGCGGGGGCCACCTACGAGCAGTACTTC
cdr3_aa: CASSLTAGATYEQYF

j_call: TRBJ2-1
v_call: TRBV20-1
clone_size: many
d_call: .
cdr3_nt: TGCAGTGCCCCACTGTGGGGGGGCCCAAGGAATGAGCAGTTCTTC
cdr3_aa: CSAPLWGGPRNEQFF

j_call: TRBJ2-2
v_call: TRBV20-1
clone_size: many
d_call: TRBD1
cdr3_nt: TGCAGTGCTACGAAGGGACAGTTCACCGGGGAGCTGTTTTTT
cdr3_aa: CSATKGQFTGELFF

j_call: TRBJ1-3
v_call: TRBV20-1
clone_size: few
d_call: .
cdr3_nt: TGCAGTGCTAGGACCGGGGGGTCTGGAAACACCATATATTTT
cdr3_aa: CSARTGGSGNTIYF

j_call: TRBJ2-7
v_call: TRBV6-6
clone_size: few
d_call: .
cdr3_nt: TGTGCCACACAGGAGGGCTACGAGCAGTACTTC
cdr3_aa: CATQEGYEQYF

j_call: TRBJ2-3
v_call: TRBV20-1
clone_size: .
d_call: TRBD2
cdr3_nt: TGCAGTGCTAGAGATCCCACTAGCGGGAGTACAGATACGCAGTATTTT
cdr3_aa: CSARDPTSGSTDTQYF

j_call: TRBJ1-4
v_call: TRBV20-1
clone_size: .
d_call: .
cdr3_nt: TGCAGTGCTCGCAGGGAAGTGGAAAAACTGTTTTTT
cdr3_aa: CSARREVEKLFF

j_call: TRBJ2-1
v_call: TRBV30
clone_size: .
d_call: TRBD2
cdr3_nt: TGTGCCTGGAGTTTCCGGACTAGTTTCACCAATGAGCAGTTCTTC
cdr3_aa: CAWSFRTSFTNEQFF

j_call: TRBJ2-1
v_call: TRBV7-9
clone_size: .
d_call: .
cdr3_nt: TGTGCCAGCAGCCCCGTAGTGGAGTCATACAATGAGCAGTTCTTC
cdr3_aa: CASSPVVESYNEQFF

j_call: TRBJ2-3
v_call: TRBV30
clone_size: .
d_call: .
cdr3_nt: TGTGCCTTCCGTGCGGAGGTTCTGGATACGCAGTATTTT
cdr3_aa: CAFRAEVLDTQYF

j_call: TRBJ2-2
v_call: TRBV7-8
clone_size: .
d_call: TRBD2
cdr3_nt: TGTGCCAGCAGCTCCCCTAGCGGGGTATGGACCGGGGAGCTGTTTTTT
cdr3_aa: CASSSPSGVWTGELFF

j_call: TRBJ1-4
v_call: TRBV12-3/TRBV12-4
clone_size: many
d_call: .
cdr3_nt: TGTGCCAGCAGTGTCAGACAAAGAGCAACTAATGAAAAACTGTTTTTT
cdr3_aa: CASSVRQRATNEKLFF

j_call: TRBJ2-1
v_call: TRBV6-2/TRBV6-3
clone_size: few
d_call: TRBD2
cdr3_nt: TGTGCCAGCAGTTACTCGATACGGGGGGGCCTCATATATGAGCAGTTCTTC
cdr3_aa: CASSYSIRGGLIYEQFF

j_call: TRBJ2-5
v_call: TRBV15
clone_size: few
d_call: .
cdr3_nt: TGTGCCACCAGCGTAGGCGGGTCTAGGGCGACCCAGTACTTC
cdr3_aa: CATSVGGSRATQYF

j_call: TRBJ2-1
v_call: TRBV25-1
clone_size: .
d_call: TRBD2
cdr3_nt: TGTGCCAGCAGTGAATATCCCTACCGACTAGCGGGCCGCTACAATGAGCAGTTCTTC
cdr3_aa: CASSEYPYRLAGRYNEQFF